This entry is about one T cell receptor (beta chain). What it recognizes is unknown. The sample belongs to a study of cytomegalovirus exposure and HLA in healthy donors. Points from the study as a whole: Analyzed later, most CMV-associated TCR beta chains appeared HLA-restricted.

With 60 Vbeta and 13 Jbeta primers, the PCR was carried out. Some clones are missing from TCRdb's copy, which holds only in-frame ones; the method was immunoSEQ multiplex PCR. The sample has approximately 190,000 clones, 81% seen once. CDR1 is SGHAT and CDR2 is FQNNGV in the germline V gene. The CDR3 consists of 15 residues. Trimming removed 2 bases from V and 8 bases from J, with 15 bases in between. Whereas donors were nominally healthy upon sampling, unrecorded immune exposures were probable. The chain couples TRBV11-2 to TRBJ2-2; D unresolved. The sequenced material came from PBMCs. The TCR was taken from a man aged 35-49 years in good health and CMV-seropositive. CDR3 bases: TGTGCCAGCAGCTTAACTGGGCTCCCGGCTGGGGAGCTGTTTTTT. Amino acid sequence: CASSLTGLPAGELFF.